This TCR beta chain was sequenced for a study of T cells after yellow fever vaccination. Study as a whole: SMART-Seq v4 Ultra Low Input handled preparation of low-cell-number fractions. Study-wide results and limits: After the booster, approximately 96% of CD4 and roughly nine tenths of CD8 primary-response clones were re-detected.

Germline V lookup: CDR1 MGHRA, CDR2 YSYEKL. Germline trimming cut 5 bases from V and 0 bases from J; bases unmatched to any gene: 14. CDR3 length: 18 residues. Worth noting for this clonotype: As yet, its antigen is unknown.

TCRdb reanalysed the 5' RACE reads using MiXCR and keeps one entry per CDR3 protein. The top ten hold roughly a sixth of the sample, which has more than 350,000 distinct CDR3 sequences, around 10% seen once. This sample comprised PBMCs, obtained on the day of the first yellow fever vaccination. This TCR was sampled from a man younger than 35 who received the YFV17D yellow fever vaccine. This rearrangement joins TRBV4-1 to TRBJ2-3; TRBD1 matches 7 bases. The DNA of the CDR3 is TGCGCCAGCAGCAGGGTAGAGGGGGCCAAATTAAGCACAGATACGCAGTATTTT. The encoded protein is CASSRVEGAKLSTDTQYF.